This T cell receptor beta chain was documented in a study of blood T cell repertoires in COVID-19. Study information: Spain, Italy and the United States supplied samples that represented acute and convalescent COVID-19. PBMCs, B-cell-depleted T cells, or T cells provided the cDNA or gDNA that made up the material.

This CDR3 has 14 amino acids. V lost 9 bases to trimming and J lost 4 bases; unmatched junction nucleotides: 9. Germline V gene lookup returns CDR1 WSHSY and CDR2 SAAADI. Per the study methods: Nucleated cell counts were estimated from reference gene primer amplification. Generated by immunoSEQ multiplex PCR, the TCRdb table keeps only in-frame clones and is missing some. V, J and clone size are those of that table, while D and trimming were read from the DNA. The sample records hundreds of thousands of clones, over 85% being singletons. This clone has only one observation. The rearrangement links TRBV10-2 to TRBJ2-3, with TRBD2 identical over 8 bases. The origin of this receptor is a woman in her twenties or thirties with COVID-19, enrolled during active disease. The sample taken for sequencing was peripheral blood. CDR3 nucleotides: TGCGCCAGTACCTCGGGGGGGCGTGCAGATACGCAGTATTTT. Protein sequence: CASTSGGRADTQYF.